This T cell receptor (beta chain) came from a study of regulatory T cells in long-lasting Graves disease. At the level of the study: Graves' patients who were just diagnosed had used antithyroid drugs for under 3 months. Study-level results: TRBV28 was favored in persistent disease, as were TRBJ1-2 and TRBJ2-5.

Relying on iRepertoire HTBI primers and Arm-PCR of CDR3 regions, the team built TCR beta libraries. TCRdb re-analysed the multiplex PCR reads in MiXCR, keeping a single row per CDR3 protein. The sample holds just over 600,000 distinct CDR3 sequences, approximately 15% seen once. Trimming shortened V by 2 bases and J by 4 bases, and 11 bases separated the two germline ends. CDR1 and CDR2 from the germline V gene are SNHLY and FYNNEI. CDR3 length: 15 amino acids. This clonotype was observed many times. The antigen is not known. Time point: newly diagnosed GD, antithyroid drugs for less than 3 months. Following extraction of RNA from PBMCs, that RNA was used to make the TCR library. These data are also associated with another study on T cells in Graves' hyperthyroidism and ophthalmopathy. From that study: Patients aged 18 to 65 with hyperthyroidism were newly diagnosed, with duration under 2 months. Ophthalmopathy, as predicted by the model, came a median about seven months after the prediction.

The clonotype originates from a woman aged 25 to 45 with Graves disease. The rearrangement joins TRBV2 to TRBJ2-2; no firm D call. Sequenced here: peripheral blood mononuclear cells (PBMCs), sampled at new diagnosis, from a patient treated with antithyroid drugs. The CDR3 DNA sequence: TGTGCCAGCAGTGAATTGGTTATACCCACCGGGGAGCTGTTTTTT. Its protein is CASSELVIPTGELFF. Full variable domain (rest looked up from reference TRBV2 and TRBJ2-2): EPEVTQTPSHQVTQMGQEVILRCVPISNHLYFYWYRQILGQKVEFLVSFYNNEISEKSEIFDDQFSVERPDGSNFTLKIRSTKLEDSAMYFCASSELVIPTGELFFGEGSRLTVL.